The 20 T cell receptor beta chains reported below all come from one sample, sequenced in a study of blood T cell repertoires in COVID-19 (dated by TCRdb to 2020 to 2021). The library was prepared using the immunoSEQ multiplex PCR assay. Drawn from immuneACCESS, this table holds only the in-frame rearrangements with V and J called that TCRdb kept. Clones are partly lost; checked studies trace under half to an unresolved V gene and leave the rest unexplained. For this sample the table gives 150,000 to 200,000 clones, of which 70% to 90% were detected only once. Of the sample, approximately 2% falls within the top ten clones. Material for sequencing was peripheral blood. These TCRs come from a man younger than 35 who had recovered from COVID-19.

CDR3 sequence: CATVQGYTEAFF. The DNA for the CDR3 is TGTGCCACGGTTCAGGGGTACACTGAAGCTTTCTTT. The chain combines TRBV10-3 with TRBJ1-1, with D possibly being TRBD1 (6 bases). The CDR3 length is 12 residues. With 10 bases removed from V and 3 bases from J, the gap between germline ends came to 12 bases. The germline V gene has CDR1 ENHRY and CDR2 SYGVKD.

CDR3: CATSDGLAREQYF. The CDR3 DNA follows: TGTGCCACCAGTGATGGCCTAGCCCGCGAGCAGTACTTC. This sequence joins TRBV24-1 and TRBJ2-7; the D gene is possibly TRBD2 (5 bases). Germline loops: CDR1 KGHDR, CDR2 SFDVKD. Deletions cut 3 bases from V and 6 bases from J, with 11 bases between. This CDR3 contains 13 residues.

This clone was detected once. V usage is TRBV5-1 and J usage is TRBJ2-7; 11 bases align to TRBD2. V trimming: 2 bases; J trimming: 0 bases; junction bases outside the gene matches: 1. This CDR3 has 15 residues. Germline-derived CDR1 and CDR2 are SGHRS and YFSETQ. CDR3 amino acids: CASSFGLAGSYEQYF. CDR3 in DNA: TGCGCCAGCAGCTTTGGACTAGCGGGCTCCTACGAGCAGTACTTC.

This clone showed up just once. This chain joins TRBV7-8 and TRBJ2-7; no clear D. Trimming took 2 bases from V and 3 from J, leaving 5 bases between them. Germline assignment: CDR1 SGHVS and CDR2 FQNEAQ. The CDR3 loop spans 12 amino acids. The DNA for the CDR3 is TGTGCCAGCAGCTTACGCGGCTACGAGCAGTACTTC. Its translation: CASSLRGYEQYF.

V and J are TRBV19 and TRBJ2-1, with TRBD2 identical over 10 bases. CDR1 LNHDA and CDR2 SQIVND come from the germline V gene (reference sequence). The CDR3 runs 15 residues. After removal of 8 bases from V and 10 bases from J, the junction contained 14 bases not matched to a gene. The CDR3 is CASCKREGLSGEQFF. DNA for the CDR3: TGTGCCAGTTGTAAGCGGGAGGGCCTTTCGGGGGAGCAGTTCTTC.

The rearrangement uses TRBV4-3 and TRBJ2-1; no firm D call. In germline, CDR1 is LGHNA, CDR2 YSLEER. CDR3 length equals 13 residues. Trimming stripped 4 bases from V and 2 bases from J, with 6 bases between. CDR3 sequence reads: CASSPTTYNEQFF. CDR3 nucleotides: TGCGCCAGCAGCCCTACTACCTACAATGAGCAGTTCTTC.

This chain links TRBV28 with TRBJ2-1; 10 positions agree with TRBD2. The CDR3 sequence is 15 residues long. CDR1 and CDR2 (germline): MDHEN, SYDVKM. With V trimmed by 5 bases and J by 10 bases, 11 bases remained unmatched. The DNA of the CDR3 is TGTGCCAGCAGTCTACCTAGCGGGAGCTCAGGGGAGCAGTTCTTC. Encoded protein: CASSLPSGSSGEQFF.

In this sample, this clone turned up once. This rearrangement joins TRBV7-2 to TRBJ1-6; 7 bases map to TRBD1. Germline V lookup: CDR1 SGHTA, CDR2 FQGNSA. The CDR3 runs to 13 residues. V shed 2 bases and J 10 bases; nucleotides not matched to a gene: 2. Here the CDR3 DNA reads TGTGCCAGCAGCTTAACAGGGGTATCACCCCTCCACTTT. This gives the protein CASSLTGVSPLHF.

The rearrangement joins TRBV6-5 to TRBJ1-1; a weak D match, TRBD1 (6 bases). This CDR3 comprises 13 residues. V lost 7 bases to trimming and J lost 9 bases, with 18 bases between them. CDR1 MNHEY and CDR2 SVGAGI come from the germline V gene. This CDR3 is CASTLSGQTKAFF. CDR3 coding DNA: TGTGCCAGCACACTATCTGGACAGACTAAAGCTTTCTTT.

The rearrangement uses TRBV7-8 and TRBJ1-1; weak D call: TRBD1 (6 bases). Germline CDR1 and CDR2: SGHVS and FQNEAQ. Trimming stripped 5 bases from V and 4 bases from J, with 11 bases between. The CDR3 has 13 amino acids. In DNA form, the CDR3 reads TGTGCCAGCAGCACGGGACAATCCACTGAAGCTTTCTTT. Translated: CASSTGQSTEAFF.

The chain employs TRBV5-4 and TRBJ1-1; D is unresolved. CDR1 is SGHNT, CDR2 YYREEE, per germline (reference sequence). The germline V and J ends were trimmed by 1 base and 1 base, with 11 bases remaining between them. This CDR3 comprises 15 residues. This chain's CDR3 is CASSLSSMRNTEAFF. Written as DNA, the CDR3 is TGTGCCAGCAGCTTGTCGAGTATGAGGAACACTGAAGCTTTCTTT.

CDR3 sequence reads: CASSRDSPYEQYF. The CDR3 DNA is TGTGCCAGCAGTCGGGACAGTCCCTACGAGCAGTACTTC. This chain uses TRBV7-2 with TRBJ2-7; the match to TRBD1 covers 7 bases. The length of the CDR3 is 13 residues. The ends lost 6 bases at V and 2 bases at J; junction bases unmatched: 4. Germline V CDR1 and CDR2: SGHTA, FQGNSA.

In regard to this clone: The germline gene is not matched at one end of the junction; a read error may be the cause. CDR3 loop: CASSQSFSTGKEAQYF. In DNA form, the CDR3 reads TGTGCCAGCAGCCAATCATTTTCGACAGGGAAAGAGGCCCAGTACTTC. The genes are TRBV6-2 or TRBV6-3 and TRBJ2-5, with 7 bases fitting TRBD1. Germline values: CDR1 MNHEY, CDR2 SVGEGT. This CDR3 has 16 amino acids.

V and J are TRBV7-9 and TRBJ2-1; D ambiguous. V lost 5 bases, J lost 7 bases, and 15 bases lay in between. The CDR3 totals 14 residues. Germline V lookup: CDR1 SEHNR, CDR2 FQNEAQ (reference sequence). CDR3 in amino acids: CASSVDPSGNEQFF. For the CDR3, the DNA is TGTGCCAGCAGCGTAGACCCGTCCGGGAATGAGCAGTTCTTC. Full variable domain (remainder filled in from reference TRBV7-9 and TRBJ2-1): DTGVSQNPRHKITKRGQNVTFRCDPISEHNRLYWYRQTLGQGPEFLTYFQNEAQLEKSRLLSDRFSAERPKGSFSTLEIQRTEQGDSAMYLCASSVDPSGNEQFFGPGTRLTVL.

V is TRBV6-5 and J is TRBJ1-1; D not certain. The CDR3 has 15 amino acids. Trimming pared 2 bases from V and 2 bases from J, leaving 12 bases between. CDR1 is MNHEY, CDR2 SVGAGI, per germline. The CDR3 is CASSYRATGNTEAFF. The CDR3 region has the DNA TGTGCCAGCAGTTACCGAGCCACGGGAAACACTGAAGCTTTCTTT.

This clone was detected a few times. This chain joins TRBV9 and TRBJ2-7, with 11 positions matching TRBD2. The CDR3 length is 14 residues. CDR1 SGDLS and CDR2 YYNGEE come from the germline V gene. V trimming: 7 bases; J trimming: 1 base; junction bases outside the gene matches: 4. Written as DNA, the CDR3 is TGTGCCAGCGGCGGGACTAGCGGATCCTACGAGCAGTACTTC. Translating it yields CASGGTSGSYEQYF.

This clone was observed a single time. CDR3 coding DNA: TGTGCCAGCAGCTTCTCCGTCGACAGCAGCTCTGGGGCCAACGTCCTGACTTTC. Translated, it gives CASSFSVDSSSGANVLTF. The chain employs TRBV7-8 and TRBJ2-6, with D tentatively TRBD1 (5 bases). CDR3 length equals 18 residues. The germline V and J ends were trimmed by 3 bases and 0 bases, with 15 bases remaining between them. Germline V gene lookup returns CDR1 SGHVS and CDR2 FQNEAQ.

V is TRBV30 and J is TRBJ1-2; possible D gene TRBD1, 5 bases. The V gene's germline CDR1 is GTSNPN and CDR2 SVGIG (reference sequence). This CDR3 is 12 amino acids long. V was pared by 3 bases and J by 8 bases, with 13 bases between. The CDR3 DNA follows: TGTGCCTGGAGAGACAGAGTGGGCGGCTACACCTTC. Its translation: CAWRDRVGGYTF.

V gene TRBV2 combines with J gene TRBJ2-1, with TRBD2 matching over 12 bases. CDR3 length: 14 residues. Germline V gene data show CDR1 as SNHLY and CDR2 as FYNNEI. V shed 6 bases and J 6 bases; nucleotides not matched to a gene: 3. The DNA for the CDR3 is TGTGCCAGCAGCTTACTAGCGGGAGGCAATGAGCAGTTCTTC. It specifies CASSLLAGGNEQFF.

The V gene is TRBV6-6, the J gene TRBJ1-2, with D possibly TRBD1 on 6 matching bases. CDR3 length: 12 amino acids. CDR1 is MNHNY and CDR2 is SVGAGI in the germline V gene (reference sequence). V was trimmed by 10 bases and J by 8 bases, leaving 17 bases between them. The CDR3 bases are TGTGCCACCGCTCCCAGGGGTCGAGGCTACACCTTC. Residues: CATAPRGRGYTF.